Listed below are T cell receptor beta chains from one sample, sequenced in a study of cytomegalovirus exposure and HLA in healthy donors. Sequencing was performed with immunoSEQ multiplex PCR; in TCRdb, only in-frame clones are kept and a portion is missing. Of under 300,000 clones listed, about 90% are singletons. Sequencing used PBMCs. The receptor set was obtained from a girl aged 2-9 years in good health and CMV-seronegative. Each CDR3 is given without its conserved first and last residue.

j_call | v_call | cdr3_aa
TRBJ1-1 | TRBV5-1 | ASGVTGTMNTEAF
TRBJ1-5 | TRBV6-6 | ASRYGTASSQPQH
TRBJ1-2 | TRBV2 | ASIFEVGYGYT
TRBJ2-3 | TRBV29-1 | SADWLAGSDTQY
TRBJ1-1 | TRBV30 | AWKYPDRYMNTEAF
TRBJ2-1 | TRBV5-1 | ASSLGAGGSYNEQF
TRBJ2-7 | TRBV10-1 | ASSESSGRMGEQY
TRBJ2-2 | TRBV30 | AHRDRGRTMNTGELF
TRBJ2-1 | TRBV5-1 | ASSPDYEQF
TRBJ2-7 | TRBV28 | ASNGLGTSLYEQY
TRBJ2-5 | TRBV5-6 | ASSSLTGEGGETQY
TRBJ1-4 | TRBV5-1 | ASSLGQGAGEKLF
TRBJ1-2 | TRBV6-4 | ASSMTGGNYGYT
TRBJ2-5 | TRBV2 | ATSSGQQETQY
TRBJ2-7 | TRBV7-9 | ASSLYGGNYEQY